A single sample is the source of the 24 T cell receptor beta chains below, sequenced in a study of T cells in narcolepsy. The data were produced by immunoSEQ multiplex PCR, yet TCRdb's version contains in-frame clones alone and is incomplete. In the table there are roughly 40,000 clones, about 85% of which are singletons. Specimen: CD45RA- memory CD4+ T cells from PBMCs. These receptors were obtained from a human donor with narcolepsy.

The chain carries TRBV28 and TRBJ2-3; TRBD1 might be the D (6 bases). Germline V CDR1 and CDR2: MDHEN, SYDVKM. The CDR3 spans 17 residues. Trimming shortened V by 3 bases and J by 0 bases, and 16 bases separated the two germline ends. DNA for the CDR3: TGTGCCAGCAGTTTGATCTTCTGGGACACTAGCACAGATACGCAGTATTTT. Protein sequence: CASSLIFWDTSTDTQYF.

This clone was seen once. The chain recombines TRBV4-3 with TRBJ2-7; unclear D gene. This CDR3 region has 13 residues. The V gene lost 1 base and the J gene lost 6 bases, with 10 bases spanning the gap. The germline gives CDR1 LGHNA, CDR2 YSLEER. CDR3: CASSQVLHLEQYF. The CDR3 region has the DNA TGCGCCAGCAGCCAAGTTCTTCATCTCGAGCAGTACTTC.

The genes are TRBV4-2 and TRBJ2-5; D might be TRBD2 (7 bases). Trimming pared 0 bases from V and 3 bases from J, leaving 11 bases between. Germline-derived CDR1 and CDR2 are LGHNA and YNFKEQ. The CDR3 covers 15 residues. CDR3 sequence reads: CASSQDWEGEETQYF. CDR3 in DNA: TGTGCCAGCAGCCAAGATTGGGAGGGGGAAGAGACCCAGTACTTC.

The chain is built from TRBV11-2 and TRBJ1-2; TRBD1 agrees at 8 bases. Germline CDR1 is SGHAT and CDR2 is FQNNGV. The CDR3 contains 13 residues. V lost 5 bases, J lost 6 bases, and 5 bases stayed unmatched. The CDR3 nucleotides read TGTGCCAGCAGCCGGACAGGGAAGCATGGCTACACCTTC. Its protein product is CASSRTGKHGYTF.

J is TRBJ2-3 and V is TRBV7-9; D not resolved. The germline V gene has CDR1 SEHNR and CDR2 FQNEAQ (reference sequence). V was shortened by 1 base and J by 1 base, with 9 bases between the two germline ends. The CDR3 has 15 amino acids. The CDR3 is CASSLEGFGTDTQYF. CDR3 bases: TGTGCCAGCAGCTTAGAAGGTTTCGGCACAGATACGCAGTATTTT.

This clone has just a few counts. This chain uses TRBV7-2 with TRBJ2-7, with TRBD2 identical over 7 bases. This CDR3 spans 18 amino acids. Trimming removed 1 base from V and 0 bases from J; junction bases left unmatched: 12. CDR1 and CDR2 (germline): SGHTA, FQGNSA. In DNA form, the CDR3 reads TGTGCCAGCAGCTTAGAAAGTAGCGGGCGCTCGAGCTCCTACGAGCAGTACTTC. It translates to CASSLESSGRSSSYEQYF.

The CDR3 sequence: CASNLGTDYGYTF. CDR3 nucleotide sequence: TGTGCCAGCAACCTCGGGACGGATTATGGCTACACCTTC. V is TRBV5-6 and J is TRBJ1-2, with D perhaps matching TRBD1 (5 bases). The germline V gene encodes CDR1 SGHDT and CDR2 YYEEEE. The V gene lost 6 bases and the J gene lost 5 bases, with 14 bases spanning the gap. The CDR3 is made up of 13 amino acids.

The V and J genes are TRBV30 and TRBJ1-3; no clear D. The germline V gene encodes CDR1 GTSNPN and CDR2 SVGIG (reference sequence). The length of the CDR3 is 20 residues. V lost 3 bases and J 4 bases, leaving 31 bases between the germline ends. CDR3 region: CAWRVAPDRPLNLTGNTIYF. The CDR3 region has the DNA TGTGCCTGGAGGGTAGCCCCTGATCGGCCTCTCAACTTGACCGGAAACACCATATATTTT. The full variable domain, with the rest looked up from reference TRBV30 and TRBJ1-3, is SQTIHQWPATLVQPVGSPLSLECTVEGTSNPNLYWYRQAAGRGLQLLFYSVGIGQISSEVPQNLSASRPQDRQFILSSKKLLLSDSGFYLCAWRVAPDRPLNLTGNTIYFGEGSWLTVV.

V and J are TRBV5-8 and TRBJ1-1, with 7 bases that match TRBD1. There are 14 residues in the CDR3. Germline CDR1 reads SGHTS; CDR2 reads YDEGEE. The V and J ends lost 5 bases and 4 bases, in that order; junction bases with no gene match: 8. CDR3 sequence: CASSWGTAFTEAFF. The DNA of the CDR3 is TGTGCCAGCAGTTGGGGGACAGCCTTCACTGAAGCTTTCTTT.

The rearrangement uses TRBV18 and TRBJ2-5; 8 bases are a match to TRBD1. The trim removed 3 bases at V and 5 bases at J, leaving 11 bases unmatched. There are 16 residues in the CDR3. CDR1 is KGHSH and CDR2 is LQKENI in the germline V gene. For the CDR3, the DNA is TGTGCCAGCTCACCGACCCTTGGACAGGGACAGGAGACCCAGTACTTC. It codes for CASSPTLGQGQETQYF. Full variable domain (rest looked up from reference TRBV18 and TRBJ2-5): NAGVMQNPRHLVRRRGQEARLRCSPMKGHSHVYWYRQLPEEGLKFMVYLQKENIIDESGMPKERFSAEFPKEGPSILRIQQVVRGDSAAYFCASSPTLGQGQETQYFGPGTRLLVL.

The J gene is TRBJ2-5, the V gene TRBV7-2; 7 bases are shared with TRBD1. Germline-derived CDR1 and CDR2 are SGHTA and FQGNSA. The J segment lost 4 bases and the V segment lost 5 bases, leaving 7 bases of the junction unmatched. This CDR3 has 14 residues. CDR3 region: CASSPQTGLETQYF. The CDR3 nucleotides are TGTGCCAGCAGCCCCCAGACAGGGTTAGAGACCCAGTACTTC.

In DNA, the CDR3 is TGCAGCCATGGGGCAGCGCAAGAGACCCAGTACTTC. Its protein product is CSHGAAQETQYF. V is TRBV29-1 and J is TRBJ2-5, with a possible D match to TRBD1 (5 bases). The V end was cut by 8 bases, the J end by 2 bases, with 12 bases between. The CDR3 runs 12 residues. The germline CDR1 and CDR2 sequences are SQVTM and ANQGSEA.

This chain connects TRBV28 to TRBJ2-7; D may be TRBD1 (6 bases). The V end lost 1 base, the J end lost 6 bases, and 13 bases lay between the germline ends. There are 14 residues in the CDR3. From germline, CDR1 is MDHEN and CDR2 SYDVKM. CDR3 coding DNA: TGTGCCAGCAGTTTATTCAGGACAGAGGGCGAGCAGTACTTC. This translates into CASSLFRTEGEQYF.

CDR3 sequence (DNA): TGTGCCAGCAGCCTAAGCCCCCGGGCCCTCTCTGGAAACACCATATATTTT. This codes for CASSLSPRALSGNTIYF. This chain connects TRBV11-3 to TRBJ1-3; the D is unclear. The CDR3 runs 17 residues. Germline CDR1 SGHNT, CDR2 YENEEA. V gave up 5 bases and J gave up 0 bases, with 17 bases separating them. Drawing the rest from reference TRBV11-3 and TRBJ1-3, the complete variable domain is EAGVVQSPRYKIIEKKQPVAFWCNPISGHNTLYWYLQNLGQGPELLIRYENEEAVDDSQLPKDRFSAERLKGVDSTLKIQPAELGDSAVYLCASSLSPRALSGNTIYFGEGSWLTVV.

CDR3 sequence: CASSQGQRDRNIQYF. Written as DNA, the CDR3 is TGTGCCAGCAGCCAAGGACAGAGAGACCGAAACATTCAGTACTTC. The V call is TRBV4-2, the J call TRBJ2-4; a weak D match, TRBD1 (5 bases). Germline V gives CDR1 LGHNA, CDR2 YNFKEQ. The CDR3 spans 15 residues. Trimming left V 1 base short and J 6 bases short, with 13 bases between.

V and J are TRBV19 and TRBJ1-5, with TRBD1 matching 8 bases. CDR1 and CDR2 from the germline V gene are LNHDA and SQIVND (reference sequence). The CDR3 consists of 14 residues. V gave up 5 bases and J gave up 6 bases; unmatched junction bases: 6. The CDR3 loop reads CASSLGTGGQPQHF. The DNA of the CDR3 is TGTGCCAGTAGTCTGGGGACAGGAGGTCAGCCCCAGCATTTT.

The CDR3 protein is CASSLEANNYGYTF. CDR3 nucleotide sequence: TGTGCCAGCAGCTTGGAGGCCAATAACTATGGCTACACCTTC. The rearrangement links TRBV5-4 to TRBJ1-2; no firm D call. This CDR3 comprises 14 residues. The germline gives CDR1 SGHNT, CDR2 YYREEE (reference sequence). V dropped 0 bases and J dropped 1 base, with 7 bases sitting between them.

On this clone itself: The same CDR3 also results from other DNA sequences found in this sample. This chain links TRBV5-1 with TRBJ2-4, with TRBD1 identical over 7 bases. This CDR3 has 17 residues. Germline values: CDR1 SGHRS, CDR2 YFSETQ. The V and J ends lost 0 bases and 0 bases, in that order; junction bases with no gene match: 6. CDR3 nucleotide sequence: TGCGCCAGCAGCTTGGGGGGGACAGATCTAGCCAAAAACATTCAGTACTTC. Translated, it gives CASSLGGTDLAKNIQYF.

The V call is TRBV7-2, the J call TRBJ2-2; D is perhaps TRBD2 (5 bases). Per the germline V gene, CDR1 is SGHTA and CDR2 is FQGNSA. The CDR3 covers 16 residues. Trimming removed 1 base from V and 3 bases from J, with 12 bases in between. The DNA of the CDR3 is TGTGCCAGCAGCTTAGGAGGGATCGAATACACCGGGGAGCTGTTTTTT. Protein product: CASSLGGIEYTGELFF.

The chain is built from TRBV15 and TRBJ1-5; possible D gene TRBD1, 5 bases. Trimming removed 3 bases from V and 7 bases from J, with 13 bases in between. The CDR3 is 14 amino acids. Germline V gives CDR1 LNHNV, CDR2 YYDKDF (reference sequence). The CDR3: CATSRQGPGQPQHF. The CDR3, as DNA: TGTGCCACCAGCAGGCAGGGTCCGGGGCAGCCCCAGCATTTT.

This chain's CDR3 is CASSEVHLGNSPLHF. CDR3 sequence (DNA): TGTGCCAGCAGTGAAGTGCATTTAGGAAATTCACCCCTCCACTTT. The rearrangement links TRBV6-1 to TRBJ1-6; D gene ambiguous. Trimming left V 1 base short and J 7 bases short, with 11 bases between. Per germline, CDR1 MNHNS and CDR2 SASEGT. The CDR3 is made up of 15 amino acids.

The chain is built from TRBV20-1 and TRBJ1-1; a possible D gene is TRBD1 (5 bases). Germline lookup yields CDR1 DFQATT and CDR2 SNEGSKA (reference sequence). The CDR3 covers 11 residues. With 5 bases removed from V and 8 bases from J, the gap between germline ends came to 12 bases. The CDR3 is CSAESGAEAFF. The DNA of the CDR3 is TGCAGTGCTGAATCCGGGGCCGAAGCTTTCTTT.

The chain employs TRBV5-1 and TRBJ1-1; no firm D call. This CDR3 comprises 14 residues. Trimming took 4 bases from V and 4 from J, leaving 14 bases between them. The germline gives CDR1 SGHRS, CDR2 YFSETQ. CDR3 nucleotide sequence: TGCGCCAGCAGCCGTCGGCCGGGTGGCACTGAAGCTTTCTTT. Amino acids: CASSRRPGGTEAFF.

The genes are TRBV6-5 and TRBJ1-4; D might be TRBD1 (6 bases). The CDR3 is 13 residues long. With 8 bases removed from V and 9 bases from J, the gap between germline ends came to 16 bases. Germline-derived CDR1 and CDR2 are MNHEY and SVGAGI. CDR3 protein: CASRDNSDQKLFF. The CDR3 DNA follows: TGTGCCAGCCGGGACAACTCGGATCAAAAACTGTTTTTT.